The 8 T cell receptor beta chains below all came from one sample that was sequenced in a study of OX40 agonist ivuxolimab in advanced cancers. Libraries were prepared by immunoSEQ multiplex PCR; TCRdb keeps only in-frame clonotypes and omits some of them. The sample has some 69,000 clones; about 88% are singletons. The sample consisted of CD4+ or CD8+ T cells sorted from blood, taken in a trial of the OX40 agonist ivuxolimab. All receptors derive from an adult with an advanced solid tumor such as melanoma, head and neck, liver or kidney cancer.

The CDR3 protein is CASSKSGEGPQHF. The CDR3 bases are TGTGCCAGCAGTAAATCAGGGGAAGGGCCCCAGCATTTT. This chain links TRBV6-6 with TRBJ1-5, with TRBD1 as a possible D gene (6 bases). CDR3 size: 13 residues. Germline V gives CDR1 MNHNY, CDR2 SVGAGI (reference sequence). The V and J ends lost 5 bases and 9 bases respectively, with 14 bases between them.

The chain links TRBV28 to TRBJ1-2, with 11 positions matching TRBD1. The CDR3 totals 16 residues. The V and J ends lost 9 bases and 8 bases, in that order; junction bases with no gene match: 17. CDR1 and CDR2 from the germline V gene are MDHEN and SYDVKM. The CDR3 loop reads CASKPAIGQGAYGYTF. CDR3 bases: TGTGCCAGTAAACCAGCGATCGGACAGGGGGCGTACGGCTACACCTTC.

The chain uses TRBV6-5 and TRBJ1-2; D might be TRBD1 (6 bases). Germline V gives CDR1 MNHEY, CDR2 SVGAGI. Deletions cut 5 bases from V and 4 bases from J, with 11 bases between. This CDR3 is 13 amino acids long. The CDR3 DNA follows: TGTGCCAGCAGTACCGACAGGAGCTATGGCTACACCTTC. Protein: CASSTDRSYGYTF.

The chain has TRBV19 and TRBJ2-3; TRBD2 aligns across 10 bases. Per germline, CDR1 LNHDA and CDR2 SQIVND (reference sequence). Trimming removed 5 bases from V and 3 bases from J; junction bases left unmatched: 8. The CDR3 spans 16 residues. CDR3 residues: CASSSTDSGRTDTQYF. The CDR3 DNA sequence: TGTGCCAGTAGTTCAACAGATAGCGGGAGGACAGATACGCAGTATTTT. Based on the CDR3 plus reference TRBV19 and TRBJ2-3, the full variable domain is DGGITQSPKYLFRKEGQNVTLSCEQNLNHDAMYWYRQDPGQGLRLIYYSQIVNDFQKGDIAEGYSVSREKKESFPLTVTSAQKNPTAFYLCASSSTDSGRTDTQYFGPGTRLTVL.

The chain has TRBV7-8 and TRBJ2-7; D perhaps matches TRBD2 (6 bases). The CDR3 consists of 13 residues. Germline-derived CDR1 and CDR2 are SGHVS and FQNEAQ. V gave up 3 bases and J gave up 6 bases, with 12 bases separating them. The chain's CDR3 is CASSFGTPPEQYF. In nucleotides, the CDR3 is TGTGCCAGCAGCTTCGGGACTCCGCCCGAGCAGTACTTC.

The V call is TRBV18, the J call TRBJ2-1; 9 bases are a match to TRBD2. CDR1 and CDR2 (germline): KGHSH, LQKENI. After removal of 4 bases from V and 4 bases from J, the junction contained 8 bases not matched to a gene. This CDR3 region has 16 residues. This chain's CDR3 is CASSLGAGGRYNEQFF. CDR3 nucleotides: TGTGCCAGCTCACTTGGAGCGGGAGGTCGATACAATGAGCAGTTCTTC.

The chain has TRBV5-1 and TRBJ1-4, with D perhaps matching TRBD1 (5 bases). The CDR3 length is 14 residues. Germline CDR1 reads SGHRS; CDR2 reads YFSETQ. Trimming cost V 3 bases and J 6 bases, with 12 bases left between them. In DNA, the CDR3 is TGCGCCAGCAGCTATATGGGGGGAGATGAAAAACTGTTTTTT. Amino acids: CASSYMGGDEKLFF.

The CDR3 bases are TGTGCCAGCAGCCGTCAAGGCACAGGGGATAACTATGGCTACACCTTC. This sequence encodes CASSRQGTGDNYGYTF. The V call is TRBV6-6, the J call TRBJ1-2, with 7 bases identical to TRBD1. The length of the CDR3 is 16 residues. Germline V lookup: CDR1 MNHNY, CDR2 SVGAGI (reference sequence). After removal of 6 bases from V and 1 base from J, the junction contained 11 bases not matched to a gene.